This T cell receptor beta chain was recorded in a study of T cells after posttransplantation cyclophosphamide. Study observations and caveats: Later blood repertoires were often dominated by clones from the donor CD8+ memory compartment.

As regards this clone: Its matching antigen is unknown.

Sequencing was performed with immunoSEQ multiplex PCR; in TCRdb, only in-frame clones are kept and a portion is missing. Among about 36,000 clones listed, approximately 78% were seen once. Cyclophosphamide on days +3 and +4 followed busulfan-fludarabine conditioning and a marrow graft. This CDR3 is built from 13 residues. Germline lookup yields CDR1 SGHRS and CDR2 YFSETQ. Trimming removed 0 bases from V and 10 bases from J, with 11 bases in between. The chain has TRBV5-1 and TRBJ2-1; D gene ambiguous. The receptor's source is a female patient in her forties or fifties who received an allogeneic stem cell transplant from a related donor, was CMV-positive, and had no GVHD. The T cells may partly be graft donor cells. The sequenced sample was CD4+ T cells sorted from blood, obtained roughly 250 weeks after a stem cell transplant with posttransplant cyclophosphamide. The chain's CDR3 is CASSLDLRGEQFF. CDR3 nucleotide sequence: TGCGCCAGCAGCTTGGACCTACGAGGAGAGCAGTTCTTC.